The rows below give T cell receptor beta chains drawn from one sample of a study of T cells in tuberculosis. Clones were read by immunoSEQ multiplex PCR, and TCRdb kept only the in-frame ones, dropping some. The sample includes around 60,000 clones, approximately 80% of them seen just once. Sequenced: CD1b-GMM tetramer-negative cells sorted from PBMCs. All receptors come from an adult woman with latent tuberculosis. Both conserved end residues are part of each CDR3. A D gene is named only where the DNA matches it firmly. Clone size is stated in some rows and not others, as once, few, many or a class when expanded.

14	TRBV28	-	TRBD2	TRBJ2-7	CASRERGSSYEQYF	TGTGCCAGCAGGGAGCGGGGGTCCTCCTACGAGCAGTACTTC
16	TRBV7-6	-	TRBD1	TRBJ1-1	CASSLATGGLRTEAFF	TGTGCCAGCAGCTTAGCGACAGGGGGCTTGAGAACTGAAGCTTTCTTT
13	TRBV19	-	-	TRBJ2-1	CASSIGYYNEQFF	TGTGCCAGTAGTATAGGCTACTACAATGAGCAGTTCTTC
15	TRBV18	-	TRBD1	TRBJ2-1	CASSPQGQGADEQFF	TGTGCCAGCTCACCACAGGGACAGGGGGCCGATGAGCAGTTCTTC
19	TRBV9	-	TRBD2	TRBJ2-5	CASSVGAGTSGGYQETQYF	TGTGCCAGCAGCGTAGGGGCCGGGACTAGCGGGGGGTACCAAGAGACCCAGTACTTC
14	TRBV11-3	few	TRBD2	TRBJ2-2	CASSTSGGTGELFF	TGTGCCAGCAGTACTAGCGGGGGGACCGGGGAGCTGTTTTTT
18	TRBV7-3	-	TRBD2	TRBJ2-2	CASSLIPGTSGSTGELFF	TGTGCCAGCAGCTTAATACCCGGGACTAGCGGGAGCACCGGGGAGCTGTTTTTT
13	TRBV28	-	-	TRBJ1-1	CASTSGWGFEAFF	TGTGCCAGCACCTCGGGGTGGGGTTTTGAAGCTTTCTTT
16	TRBV7-8	-	TRBD1	TRBJ1-6	CASSLVSGTGDSPLHF	TGTGCCAGCAGCTTAGTTTCGGGGACAGGGGATTCACCCCTCCACTTT
18	TRBV9	-	TRBD2	TRBJ2-3	CASSMFVGGLAGGDTQYF	TGTGCCAGCAGCATGTTTGTGGGGGGACTAGCGGGTGGAGATACGCAGTATTTT
14	TRBV9	-	-	TRBJ2-3	CASSIGPGSDTQYF	TGTGCCAGCAGCATAGGCCCGGGGTCAGATACGCAGTATTTT
14	TRBV6-5	-	-	TRBJ1-1	CASSYSSGRTEAFF	TGTGCCAGCAGTTACTCGAGTGGGAGGACTGAAGCTTTCTTT
16	TRBV10-3	-	-	TRBJ1-5	CAISESGGTFGEPQHF	TGTGCCATCAGTGAGTCAGGTGGGACTTTTGGGGAGCCCCAGCATTTT
15	TRBV19	-	TRBD2	TRBJ2-2	CASRGLAGVAGELFF	TGTGCCAGCAGGGGGCTAGCGGGAGTAGCCGGGGAGCTGTTTTTT
16	TRBV14	-	-	TRBJ2-2	CASSLLRGTNTGELFF	TGTGCCAGCAGCCTCCTGAGGGGGACGAACACCGGGGAGCTGTTTTTT
14	TRBV18	few	-	TRBJ2-1	CASSPGIGNNEQFF	TGTGCCAGCTCACCAGGCATCGGGAACAATGAGCAGTTCTTC